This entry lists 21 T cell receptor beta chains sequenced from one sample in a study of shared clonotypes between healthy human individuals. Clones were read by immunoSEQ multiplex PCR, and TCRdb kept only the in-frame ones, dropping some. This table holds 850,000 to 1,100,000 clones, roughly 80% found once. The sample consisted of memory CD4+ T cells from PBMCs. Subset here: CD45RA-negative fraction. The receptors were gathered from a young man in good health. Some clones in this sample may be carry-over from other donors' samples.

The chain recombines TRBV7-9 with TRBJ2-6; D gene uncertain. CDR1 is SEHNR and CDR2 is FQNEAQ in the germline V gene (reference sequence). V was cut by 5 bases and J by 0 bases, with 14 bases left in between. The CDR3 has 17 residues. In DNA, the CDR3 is TGTGCCAGCAGCCCCGGGCAGGCCGACTCTGGGGCCAACGTCCTGACTTTC. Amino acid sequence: CASSPGQADSGANVLTF.

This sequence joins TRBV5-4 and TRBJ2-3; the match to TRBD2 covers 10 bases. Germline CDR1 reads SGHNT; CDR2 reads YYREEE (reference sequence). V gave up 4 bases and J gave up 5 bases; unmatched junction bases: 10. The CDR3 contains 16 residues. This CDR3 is CASSPTLGLAEDTQYF. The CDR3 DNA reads TGTGCCAGCAGCCCTACCTTAGGACTAGCGGAAGATACGCAGTATTTT.

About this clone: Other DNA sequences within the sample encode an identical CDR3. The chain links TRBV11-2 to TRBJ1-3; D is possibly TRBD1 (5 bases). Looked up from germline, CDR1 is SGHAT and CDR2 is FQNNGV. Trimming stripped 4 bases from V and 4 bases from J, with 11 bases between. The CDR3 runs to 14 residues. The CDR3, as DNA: TGTGCCAGCAGCTCCCCCCGGGGGGGAAACACCATATATTTT. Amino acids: CASSSPRGGNTIYF. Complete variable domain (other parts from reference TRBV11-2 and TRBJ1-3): EAGVAQSPRYKIIEKRQSVAFWCNPISGHATLYWYQQILGQGPKLLIQFQNNGVVDDSQLPKDRFSAERLKGVDSTLKIQPAKLEDSAVYLCASSSPRGGNTIYFGEGSWLTVV.

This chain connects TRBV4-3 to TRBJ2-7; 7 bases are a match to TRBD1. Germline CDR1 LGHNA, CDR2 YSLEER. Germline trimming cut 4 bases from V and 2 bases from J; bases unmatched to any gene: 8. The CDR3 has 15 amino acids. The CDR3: CASSRIGGQPYEQYF. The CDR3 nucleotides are TGCGCCAGCAGCCGCATAGGGGGACAGCCCTACGAGCAGTACTTC.

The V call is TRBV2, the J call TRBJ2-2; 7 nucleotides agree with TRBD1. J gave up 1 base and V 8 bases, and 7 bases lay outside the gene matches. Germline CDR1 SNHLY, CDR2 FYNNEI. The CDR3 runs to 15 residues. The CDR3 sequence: CASQGQSRNTGELFF. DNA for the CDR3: TGTGCCAGCCAGGGACAGTCCCGGAACACCGGGGAGCTGTTTTTT.

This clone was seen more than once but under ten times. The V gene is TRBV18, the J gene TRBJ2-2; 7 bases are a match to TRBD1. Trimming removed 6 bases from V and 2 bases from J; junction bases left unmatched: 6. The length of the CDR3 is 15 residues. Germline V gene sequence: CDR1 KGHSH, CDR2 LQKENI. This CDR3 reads CASSKGTANTGELFF. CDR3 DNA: TGTGCCAGCTCTAAGGGGACAGCAAACACCGGGGAGCTGTTTTTT.

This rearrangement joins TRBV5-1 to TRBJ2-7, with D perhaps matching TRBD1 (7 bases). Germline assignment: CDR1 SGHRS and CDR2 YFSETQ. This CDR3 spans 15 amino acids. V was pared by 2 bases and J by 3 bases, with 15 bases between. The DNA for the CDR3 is TGCGCCAGCAGCTTTGGTTCCAGGGGGGACTACGAGCAGTACTTC. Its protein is CASSFGSRGDYEQYF.

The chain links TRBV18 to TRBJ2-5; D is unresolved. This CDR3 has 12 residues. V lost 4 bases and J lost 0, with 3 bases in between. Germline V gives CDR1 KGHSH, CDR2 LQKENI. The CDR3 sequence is CASSHDQETQYF. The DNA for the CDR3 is TGTGCCAGCTCACATGACCAAGAGACCCAGTACTTC.

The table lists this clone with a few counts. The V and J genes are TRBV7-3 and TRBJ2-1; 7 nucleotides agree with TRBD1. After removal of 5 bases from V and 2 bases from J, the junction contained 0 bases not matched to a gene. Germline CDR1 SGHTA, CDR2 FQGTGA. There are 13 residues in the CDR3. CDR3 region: CASSDRAYNEQFF. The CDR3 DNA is TGTGCCAGCAGCGACAGGGCCTACAATGAGCAGTTCTTC.

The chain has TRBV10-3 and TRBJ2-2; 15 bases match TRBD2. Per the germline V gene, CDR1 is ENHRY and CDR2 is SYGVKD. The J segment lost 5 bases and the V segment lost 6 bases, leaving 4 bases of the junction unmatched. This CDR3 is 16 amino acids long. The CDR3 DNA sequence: TGTGCCATCAGGCCGGGACTAGCGGGAGGAACCGGGGAGCTGTTTTTT. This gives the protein CAIRPGLAGGTGELFF.

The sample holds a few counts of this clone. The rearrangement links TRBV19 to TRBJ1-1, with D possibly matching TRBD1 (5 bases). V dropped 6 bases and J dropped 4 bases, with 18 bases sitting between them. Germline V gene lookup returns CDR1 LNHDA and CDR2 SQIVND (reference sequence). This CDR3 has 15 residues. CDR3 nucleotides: TGTGCCAGTAGCCCCCTTCCCCAGGGTAGCACTGAAGCTTTCTTT. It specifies CASSPLPQGSTEAFF.

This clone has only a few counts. CDR3 nucleotide sequence: TGCGCCAGCAGCCAAGAATATAGTAGCAATCAGCCCCAGCATTTT. It specifies CASSQEYSSNQPQHF. The chain links TRBV4-3 to TRBJ1-5; D is undetermined. The CDR3 has 15 residues. Trimming pared 0 bases from V and 0 bases from J, leaving 6 bases between. Germline loops: CDR1 LGHNA, CDR2 YSLEER.

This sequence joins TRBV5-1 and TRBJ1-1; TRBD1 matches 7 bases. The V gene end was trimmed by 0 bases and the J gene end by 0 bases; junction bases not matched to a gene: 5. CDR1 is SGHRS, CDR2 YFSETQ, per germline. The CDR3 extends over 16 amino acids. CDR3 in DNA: TGCGCCAGCAGCTTGGGGGAGGACAGGTTGAACACTGAAGCTTTCTTT. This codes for CASSLGEDRLNTEAFF.

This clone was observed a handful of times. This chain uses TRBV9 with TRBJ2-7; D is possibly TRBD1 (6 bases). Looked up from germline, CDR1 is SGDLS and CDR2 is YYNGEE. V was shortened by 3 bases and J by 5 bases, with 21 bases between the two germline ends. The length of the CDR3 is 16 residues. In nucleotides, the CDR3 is TGTGCCAGCAGCGCAGGACAGCCCGCGGGTTTGGACGAGCAGTACTTC. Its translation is CASSAGQPAGLDEQYF.

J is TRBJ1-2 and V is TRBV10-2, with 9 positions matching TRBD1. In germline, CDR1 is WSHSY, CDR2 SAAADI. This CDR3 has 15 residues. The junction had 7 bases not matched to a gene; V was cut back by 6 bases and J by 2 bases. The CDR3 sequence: CASRPAGTGNYGYTF. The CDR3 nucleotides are TGCGCCAGCAGACCCGCCGGGACAGGGAACTATGGCTACACCTTC.

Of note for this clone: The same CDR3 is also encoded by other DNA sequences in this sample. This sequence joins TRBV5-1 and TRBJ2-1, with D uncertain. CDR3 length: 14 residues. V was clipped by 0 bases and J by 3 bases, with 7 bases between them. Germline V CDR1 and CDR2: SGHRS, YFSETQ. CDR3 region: CASSLAPSYNEQFF. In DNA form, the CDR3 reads TGCGCCAGCAGCTTGGCCCCAAGCTACAATGAGCAGTTCTTC.

As DNA, the CDR3 is TGTGCCAGCAGCTTAGGAACTCCTTCCCGGGACAGCCAAGAGACCCAGTACTTC. This codes for CASSLGTPSRDSQETQYF. The rearrangement joins TRBV7-9 to TRBJ2-5; 7 positions agree with TRBD1. CDR3 size: 18 residues. The J segment lost 1 base and the V segment lost 1 base, leaving 12 bases of the junction unmatched. CDR1 and CDR2 (germline): SEHNR, FQNEAQ (reference sequence).

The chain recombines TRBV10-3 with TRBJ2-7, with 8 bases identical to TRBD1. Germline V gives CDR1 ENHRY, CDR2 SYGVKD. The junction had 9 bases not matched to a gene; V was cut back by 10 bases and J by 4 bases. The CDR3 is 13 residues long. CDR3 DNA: TGTGCCACCGCCCCACAGGGGGAATACGAGCAGTACTTC. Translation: CATAPQGEYEQYF.

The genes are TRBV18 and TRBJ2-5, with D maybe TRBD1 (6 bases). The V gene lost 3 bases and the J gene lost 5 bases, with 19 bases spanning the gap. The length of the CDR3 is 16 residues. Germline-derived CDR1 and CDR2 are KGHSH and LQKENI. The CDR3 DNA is TGTGCCAGCTCACCCCCGGCAGGGGCCTTCCAGGAGACCCAGTACTTC. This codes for CASSPPAGAFQETQYF.

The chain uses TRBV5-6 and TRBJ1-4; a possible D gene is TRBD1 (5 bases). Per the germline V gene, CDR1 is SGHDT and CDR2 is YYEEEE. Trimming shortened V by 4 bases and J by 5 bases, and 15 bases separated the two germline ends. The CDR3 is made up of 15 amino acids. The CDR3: CASSLDTGLNEKLFF. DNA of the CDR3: TGTGCCAGCAGCCTCGACACAGGATTAAATGAAAAACTGTTTTTT.

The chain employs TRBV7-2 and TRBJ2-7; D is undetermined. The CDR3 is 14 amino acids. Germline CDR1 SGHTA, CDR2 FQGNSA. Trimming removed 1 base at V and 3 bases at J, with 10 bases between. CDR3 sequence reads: CASSLGPSYYEQYF. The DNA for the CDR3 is TGTGCCAGCAGCTTAGGTCCTAGTTACTACGAGCAGTACTTC.